The 6 T cell receptor beta chains below were found in one sample sequenced in a study of human T cells and chemical hapten exposure. Time point of the sample: patch test 2, 6 weeks after DPC sensitization. Treatment of the sample: therapeutic diphenylcyclopropenone sensitization with weekly scalp DPC. A single record per CDR3 protein comes from TCRdb applying MiXCR to the RACE reads. This table holds under 100,000 distinct CDR3 sequences, about an eighth found once. The starting material was whole blood, obtained in connection with sensitization to the hapten diphenylcyclopropenone (DPC). The receptors come from a woman between 40 and 50 years old with alopecia areata. Some clones in this sample may be carry-over from other donors' samples.

Note on this clonotype: With a much larger clone just one base away, this may be a read error. This chain links TRBV12-3 or TRBV12-4 with TRBJ2-4, with TRBD1 identical over 7 bases. After removal of 8 bases from V and 3 bases from J, the junction contained 10 bases not matched to a gene. The CDR3 has 15 amino acids. CDR3 loop: CASCVAGTVKNIQYF. In nucleotides, the CDR3 is TGTGCCAGCTGTGTTGCCGGGACAGTCAAAAACATTCAGTACTTC.

This clonotype was seen at least ten times. The genes are TRBV6-1 and TRBJ2-5, with 11 bases fitting TRBD2. Germline trimming cut 7 bases from V and 2 bases from J; bases unmatched to any gene: 6. Looked up from germline, CDR1 is MNHNS and CDR2 is SASEGT. CDR3 length equals 15 residues. The CDR3 spells CASTTSGGVQETQYF. In DNA form, the CDR3 reads TGTGCCAGCACCACTAGCGGGGGAGTGCAAGAGACCCAGTACTTC.

This clonotype was detected only a few times. The chain links TRBV7-8 to TRBJ1-2; 8 bases align to TRBD1. This CDR3 contains 15 residues. Germline CDR1 SGHVS, CDR2 FQNEAQ. J gave up 2 bases and V 5 bases, and 7 bases lay outside the gene matches. CDR3: CASSPGQGWNYGYTF. The CDR3 coding sequence is TGTGCCAGCAGCCCTGGACAGGGCTGGAACTATGGCTACACCTTC.

The V and J genes are TRBV19 and TRBJ2-1, with 8 bases fitting TRBD2. There are 16 residues in the CDR3. Germline CDR1 is LNHDA and CDR2 is SQIVND (reference sequence). J gave up 4 bases and V 10 bases, and 15 bases lay outside the gene matches. The CDR3 DNA sequence: TGTGCCACCTCATGGGGCCTAGCGGGCCTATACAATGAGCAGTTCTTC. This sequence encodes CATSWGLAGLYNEQFF.

The CDR3 bases are TGCAGTGGTCAACAAACCGTCTACAATGAGCAGTTCTTC. It codes for CSGQQTVYNEQFF. This sequence joins TRBV20-1 and TRBJ2-1; unclear D gene. Per the germline V gene, CDR1 is DFQATT and CDR2 is SNEGSKA (reference sequence). V lost 7 bases and J lost 3, with 13 bases in between. The CDR3 covers 13 residues.

This clonotype was observed at least ten times. V and J are TRBV12-3 or TRBV12-4 and TRBJ1-2, with 8 nucleotides matching TRBD1. Trimming at V came to 6 bases and at J to 6 bases, leaving 3 bases not matched to a gene. CDR3 length equals 12 residues. The CDR3 is CASRDRADGYTF. The DNA of the CDR3 is TGTGCCAGCAGGGACAGGGCCGATGGCTACACCTTC.